This is a list of T cell receptor beta chains from one sample in a study of T-cell memory formation after mild COVID-19. TCRdb reprocessed the 5' RACE reads with MiXCR, giving one entry per CDR3 protein. The sample holds 150,000 or so distinct CDR3 sequences; more than 14% are singletons and the top ten take around an eighth. Material for sequencing was PBMCs or a T cell subset sorted from them (not recorded which). All receptors derive from an adult woman who had mild COVID-19 (a few samples of this study predate the infection). Cell type and time point are not known. CDR3s include the opening cysteine and the closing phenylalanine or tryptophan. A D gene is named only where the DNA matches it firmly. Clone size is given for some rows only: seen once, a few or many times, or a class if the clone is expanded.

J gene: TRBJ2-6
V gene: TRBV7-3
clone size: many
D gene: NA
CDR3 DNA: TGTGCCAGCAGCCCTTCCTCTGGGGCCAACGTCCTGACTTTC
CDR3 protein: CASSPSSGANVLTF

J gene: TRBJ2-3
V gene: TRBV12-3/TRBV12-4
clone size: NA
D gene: NA
CDR3 DNA: TGTGCCAGCATGCCCGGGGAGTTTGTAAATACGCAGTATTTT
CDR3 protein: CASMPGEFVNTQYF

J gene: TRBJ2-5
V gene: TRBV15
clone size: NA
D gene: NA
CDR3 DNA: TGTGCCACCAGCAGAGAGGGAACCGCTTACGAGAAAGAGACCCAGTACTTC
CDR3 protein: CATSREGTAYEKETQYF

J gene: TRBJ1-6
V gene: TRBV12-3/TRBV12-4
clone size: NA
D gene: TRBD1
CDR3 DNA: TGTGCCAGCAGTTCGGCAGGGGGCGTGAATTCACCCCTCCACTTT
CDR3 protein: CASSSAGGVNSPLHF

J gene: TRBJ2-1
V gene: TRBV29-1
clone size: few
D gene: NA
CDR3 DNA: TGCAGCGTGGACACCCGGGGGGCGTCCTCATCGCCCGAGCAGTTCTTC
CDR3 protein: CSVDTRGASSSPEQFF

J gene: TRBJ2-3
V gene: TRBV27
clone size: NA
D gene: NA
CDR3 DNA: TGTGCCAGCAGCGTGGGGCAGGGTACAGATACGCAGTATTTT
CDR3 protein: CASSVGQGTDTQYF

J gene: TRBJ2-1
V gene: TRBV2
clone size: NA
D gene: NA
CDR3 DNA: TGTGCCAGCAGTCAACTGTCTGGCTTAAATGAGCAGTTCTTC
CDR3 protein: CASSQLSGLNEQFF

J gene: TRBJ2-7
V gene: TRBV28
clone size: NA
D gene: NA
CDR3 DNA: TGTGCCAGCAGCCGAAGCTCAGGGACCTACGAGCAGTACTTC
CDR3 protein: CASSRSSGTYEQYF

J gene: TRBJ2-1
V gene: TRBV6-2/TRBV6-3
clone size: few
D gene: TRBD2
CDR3 DNA: TGTGCCAGCAGTTACTCGGGACTAAGCTCCTACAATGAGCAGTTCTTC
CDR3 protein: CASSYSGLSSYNEQFF

J gene: TRBJ2-3
V gene: TRBV5-4
clone size: NA
D gene: TRBD1
CDR3 DNA: TGTGCCAGCAGCTCGGGACAGGTTTATAGCACAGATACGCAGTATTTT
CDR3 protein: CASSSGQVYSTDTQYF

J gene: TRBJ1-1
V gene: TRBV20-1
clone size: few
D gene: NA
CDR3 DNA: TGCAGTGTATTCTTACCGGAACAGTTGAACACTGAAGCTTTCTTT
CDR3 protein: CSVFLPEQLNTEAFF

J gene: TRBJ1-3
V gene: TRBV7-9
clone size: once
D gene: NA
CDR3 DNA: TGTGCCAGCAGCTCGAGCAGGGGAAAGGGAAACACCATATATTTT
CDR3 protein: CASSSSRGKGNTIYF

J gene: TRBJ2-1
V gene: TRBV18
clone size: NA
D gene: TRBD2
CDR3 DNA: TGTGCCAGCTCACCACTCCTTAGCGGGGGGGCGTCCTCCTACAATGAGCAGTTCTTC
CDR3 protein: CASSPLLSGGASSYNEQFF

J gene: TRBJ2-5
V gene: TRBV12-3/TRBV12-4
clone size: few
D gene: NA
CDR3 DNA: TGTGCCAGCAGTCCCTTAAGTCCGCAAGAGACCCAGTACTTC
CDR3 protein: CASSPLSPQETQYF

J gene: TRBJ1-5
V gene: TRBV24-1
clone size: many
D gene: TRBD1
CDR3 DNA: TGTGCCACCAGTGGGGGACAGGGCTATCAGCCCCAGCATTTT
CDR3 protein: CATSGGQGYQPQHF

J gene: TRBJ1-1
V gene: TRBV29-1
clone size: NA
D gene: NA
CDR3 DNA: TGCAGCGTTGAAGAGACCGGGAACACTGAAGCTTTCTTT
CDR3 protein: CSVEETGNTEAFF

J gene: TRBJ2-5
V gene: TRBV7-6
clone size: many
D gene: TRBD1
CDR3 DNA: TGTGCCAGCAGCCCGACAGGGGGCGCGGAAGAGACCCAGTACTTC
CDR3 protein: CASSPTGGAEETQYF

J gene: TRBJ2-2
V gene: TRBV5-1
clone size: NA
D gene: NA
CDR3 DNA: TGCGCCAGCAGCTTGCTCTACGCAGGGTGGAACACCGGGGAGCTGTTTTTT
CDR3 protein: CASSLLYAGWNTGELFF

J gene: TRBJ2-3
V gene: TRBV7-7
clone size: NA
D gene: NA
CDR3 DNA: TGTGCCAGCAGCCCGGCCCTGGACCCTTCGACAGATACGCAGTATTTT
CDR3 protein: CASSPALDPSTDTQYF

J gene: TRBJ1-3
V gene: TRBV6-5
clone size: NA
D gene: TRBD1
CDR3 DNA: TGTGCCAGCAGTTACCACTCAGGGGGCGCGGTAGGAAACACCATATATTTT
CDR3 protein: CASSYHSGGAVGNTIYF

J gene: TRBJ2-3
V gene: TRBV6-5
clone size: NA
D gene: NA
CDR3 DNA: TGTGCCAGCAGTTACTCCTCCCTTGTGAGCACAGATACGCAGTATTTT
CDR3 protein: CASSYSSLVSTDTQYF

J gene: TRBJ2-3
V gene: TRBV12-3/TRBV12-4
clone size: many
D gene: NA
CDR3 DNA: TGTGCCAGCAGCGGAATCGAAGTTACGCAGTATTTT
CDR3 protein: CASSGIEVTQYF

J gene: TRBJ1-2
V gene: TRBV12-3/TRBV12-4
clone size: few
D gene: NA
CDR3 DNA: TGTGCCAGCAGTTTGTCTCAGGGCCTTAACTATGGCTACACCTTC
CDR3 protein: CASSLSQGLNYGYTF

J gene: TRBJ2-1
V gene: TRBV24-1
clone size: NA
D gene: NA
CDR3 DNA: TGTGCCACCAGTGATCCGAGGTGGAATGAGCAGTTCTTC
CDR3 protein: CATSDPRWNEQFF

J gene: TRBJ1-2
V gene: TRBV12-3/TRBV12-4
clone size: few
D gene: NA
CDR3 DNA: TGTGCCAGCAGTAATCTCCTGCTGGGGGGCTACACCTTC
CDR3 protein: CASSNLLLGGYTF

J gene: TRBJ2-1
V gene: TRBV4-1
clone size: NA
D gene: TRBD2
CDR3 DNA: TGCGCCAGCAGCCAAGATGGACTAGCGGGGGCAAGCTCCTACAATGAGCAGTTCTTC
CDR3 protein: CASSQDGLAGASSYNEQFF

J gene: TRBJ1-2
V gene: TRBV27
clone size: NA
D gene: TRBD1
CDR3 DNA: TGTGCCAGCAGGGACAGGGGCTCTCACTATGGCTACACCTTC
CDR3 protein: CASRDRGSHYGYTF

J gene: TRBJ2-7
V gene: TRBV4-1
clone size: many
D gene: NA
CDR3 DNA: TGCGCCAGCAGCCAAGATGGACAGACCCTTTGGGACGAGCAGTACTTC
CDR3 protein: CASSQDGQTLWDEQYF

J gene: TRBJ2-1
V gene: TRBV19
clone size: NA
D gene: TRBD1
CDR3 DNA: TGTGCCAGTAGTCAGACAGGGGGCGCCTACAATGAGCAGTTCTTC
CDR3 protein: CASSQTGGAYNEQFF

J gene: TRBJ2-1
V gene: TRBV5-1
clone size: few
D gene: TRBD2
CDR3 DNA: TGCGCCAGCAGCTTCGGAGCGGGGGGCTACAATGAGCAGTTCTTC
CDR3 protein: CASSFGAGGYNEQFF

J gene: TRBJ2-7
V gene: TRBV20-1
clone size: NA
D gene: NA
CDR3 DNA: TGCAGTGCTAGCAAGGACGGCGAGCAGTACTTC
CDR3 protein: CSASKDGEQYF

J gene: TRBJ2-1
V gene: TRBV5-1
clone size: few
D gene: TRBD2
CDR3 DNA: TGCGCCAGCAGCCGCGCTAGCGGGGGTAATGAGCAGTTCTTC
CDR3 protein: CASSRASGGNEQFF

J gene: TRBJ2-1
V gene: TRBV25-1
clone size: few
D gene: TRBD1
CDR3 DNA: TGTGCCAGCAGTGACCGGGACAGGGTATTCGATGAGCAGTTCTTC
CDR3 protein: CASSDRDRVFDEQFF

J gene: TRBJ2-7
V gene: TRBV12-3/TRBV12-4
clone size: many
D gene: NA
CDR3 DNA: TGTGCCAGCTCGGAGGGATCGCCGTACGAGCAGTACTTC
CDR3 protein: CASSEGSPYEQYF

J gene: TRBJ2-7
V gene: TRBV2
clone size: NA
D gene: NA
CDR3 DNA: TGTGCCAGCTGTGATCGGCAGATCTACGAGCAGTACTTC
CDR3 protein: CASCDRQIYEQYF

J gene: TRBJ2-7
V gene: TRBV29-1
clone size: few
D gene: TRBD1
CDR3 DNA: TGCAGCGCTAGATCGGACAGGAACTACGAGCAGTACTTC
CDR3 protein: CSARSDRNYEQYF

J gene: TRBJ2-7
V gene: TRBV12-3/TRBV12-4
clone size: NA
D gene: NA
CDR3 DNA: TGTGCCAGCAGACGGGTTTTCTACGAGCAGTACTTC
CDR3 protein: CASRRVFYEQYF

J gene: TRBJ1-6
V gene: TRBV6-5
clone size: NA
D gene: NA
CDR3 DNA: TGTGCCAGCAGTATCAGAGTACAGGGAAATTCACCCCTCCACTTT
CDR3 protein: CASSIRVQGNSPLHF

J gene: TRBJ1-6
V gene: TRBV5-1
clone size: few
D gene: NA
CDR3 DNA: TGCGCCAGCAAACGGGACTCCTATAATTCACCCCTCCACTTT
CDR3 protein: CASKRDSYNSPLHF

J gene: TRBJ2-3
V gene: TRBV4-1
clone size: NA
D gene: TRBD2
CDR3 DNA: TGCGCCAGCAGCCAAACATTAGGACTAGCGGGCACAGATACGCAGTATTTT
CDR3 protein: CASSQTLGLAGTDTQYF

J gene: TRBJ2-3
V gene: TRBV12-3/TRBV12-4
clone size: NA
D gene: TRBD2
CDR3 DNA: TGTGCCAGCAGTATCCCTAGCGGGGGTCCCCCAGATACGCAGTATTTT
CDR3 protein: CASSIPSGGPPDTQYF

J gene: TRBJ2-2
V gene: TRBV6-2/TRBV6-3
clone size: few
D gene: TRBD2
CDR3 DNA: TGTGCCAGCGGGTACGGGGGGTCCACCGGGGAGCTGTTTTTT
CDR3 protein: CASGYGGSTGELFF

J gene: TRBJ1-2
V gene: TRBV12-3/TRBV12-4
clone size: few
D gene: TRBD1
CDR3 DNA: TGTGCCAGCAGTTTGGGACAGCTAGAAACCTATGGCTACACCTTC
CDR3 protein: CASSLGQLETYGYTF

J gene: TRBJ2-1
V gene: TRBV20-1
clone size: NA
D gene: NA
CDR3 DNA: TGCAGTGCTAGAGATTCTGAGCGGCCAAGGGACGAGTTCTTC
CDR3 protein: CSARDSERPRDEFF

J gene: TRBJ2-7
V gene: TRBV4-1
clone size: NA
D gene: NA
CDR3 DNA: TGCGCCAGCAGCCAAGTACCAGGGTACGAGCAGTACTTC
CDR3 protein: CASSQVPGYEQYF

J gene: TRBJ2-7
V gene: TRBV7-9
clone size: few
D gene: NA
CDR3 DNA: TGTGCCAGCAGCTTAAAGTCCGCTACCTACGAGCAGTACTTC
CDR3 protein: CASSLKSATYEQYF

J gene: TRBJ2-1
V gene: TRBV5-1
clone size: few
D gene: TRBD2
CDR3 DNA: TGCGCCAGCAGCTCAAATAGCGGGGGAGTCGATGAGCAGTTCTTC
CDR3 protein: CASSSNSGGVDEQFF

J gene: TRBJ2-4
V gene: TRBV7-3
clone size: few
D gene: TRBD1
CDR3 DNA: TGTGCCAGCAGCTTAGACGGACAGGGGGCTAACATTCAGTACTTC
CDR3 protein: CASSLDGQGANIQYF

J gene: TRBJ1-5
V gene: TRBV5-1
clone size: once
D gene: NA
CDR3 DNA: TGCGCCAGCAGCTTGAATGGGGGCGGGGGTCAGCCCCAGCATTTT
CDR3 protein: CASSLNGGGGQPQHF

J gene: TRBJ1-5
V gene: TRBV21-1
clone size: few
D gene: NA
CDR3 DNA: TGTGCCAGCAGCAAAACCCCCAATCAGCCCCAGCATTTT
CDR3 protein: CASSKTPNQPQHF

J gene: TRBJ2-5
V gene: TRBV5-1
clone size: NA
D gene: TRBD1
CDR3 DNA: TGCGCCAGCAGATCCGGGACAGGGTCCGAGACCCAGTACTTC
CDR3 protein: CASRSGTGSETQYF

J gene: TRBJ2-1
V gene: TRBV7-2
clone size: NA
D gene: NA
CDR3 DNA: TGTGCCAGCAGCTTTTTCGGTAGAGGCTACAATGAGCAGTTCTTC
CDR3 protein: CASSFFGRGYNEQFF